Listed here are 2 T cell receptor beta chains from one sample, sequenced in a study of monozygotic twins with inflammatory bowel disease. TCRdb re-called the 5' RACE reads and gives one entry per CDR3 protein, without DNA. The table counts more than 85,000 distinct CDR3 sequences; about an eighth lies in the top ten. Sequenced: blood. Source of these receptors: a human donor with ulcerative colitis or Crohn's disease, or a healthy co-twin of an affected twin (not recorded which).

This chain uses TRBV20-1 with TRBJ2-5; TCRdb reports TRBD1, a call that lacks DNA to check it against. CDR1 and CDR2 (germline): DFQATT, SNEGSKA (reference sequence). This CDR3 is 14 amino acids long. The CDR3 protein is CSARVGQGEETQYF.

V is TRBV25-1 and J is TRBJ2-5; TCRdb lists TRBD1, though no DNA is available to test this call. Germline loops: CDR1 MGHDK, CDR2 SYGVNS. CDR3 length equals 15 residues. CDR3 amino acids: CASSPAGQGIETQYF.